Given below is one T cell receptor (beta chain) in context. Its antigen remains undetermined. Nothing much larger sits one base from this clone, and base qualities are not available. The data belong to a study of OX40 agonist ivuxolimab in advanced cancers. The study in broad terms: Ivuxolimab was an agonistic, fully human IgG2 monoclonal antibody directed against OX40 (CD134), a costimulatory receptor. Intravenous ivuxolimab was administered to patients every 2 weeks at six dose levels: 0.01, 0.1, 0.3, 1.5, 3 and 10 mg/kg. Among the 50 to 55 dose-escalation patients, around 19 had hepatocellular carcinoma, some 15 melanoma, 9 renal cell carcinoma and 9 head and neck cancer. In the dose-escalation cohort, 82.7% of patients were male, and the mean age was around 60 years, with a range of about 20 to 90. Patients were allowed to have had prior anti-PD-1, anti-PD-L1 or anti-CTLA-4 therapy, and approximately 40% of the dose-escalation patients had been treated with checkpoint inhibitors. Partial responses occurred in three dose-escalation patients, of whom one had hepatocellular carcinoma and two had cutaneous melanoma. The point of sequencing TCRbeta in the periphery was to test whether ivuxolimab changed TCR sequence diversity and drove clonal T-cell expansion. The paper covers the monotherapy dose-escalation part of the phase I ivuxolimab trial, which included N = 52 patients.

Patients with autoimmune disease history or receiving systemic immunosuppression were excluded from the trial. In every dose cohort, peripheral blood was drawn for TCR sequencing at baseline, cycle 4 day 1, and cycle 7 day 1. The samples were taken from a phase I, first-in-human, multicenter, open-label dose-escalation trial of ivuxolimab. Adults with locally advanced or metastatic melanoma, renal cell carcinoma, hepatocellular carcinoma or head and neck squamous cell carcinoma were enrolled in the trial. CD4+ and CD8+ T cells were sorted separately from peripheral blood before TCR sequencing. For CDR1 and CDR2, the germline V gene lists SGHTA and FQGTGA. V and J lose 5 bases and 7 bases, and a span of 15 bases separates them. Reading from cysteine to phenylalanine, the CDR3 counts 13 amino acids. CDR3 DNA is the only sequence kept; it has 39 bases, read in frame from the first base. Overall results and qualifications from the work: At doses of 0.1 to 3.0 mg/kg, clonal expansion of both CD4+ and CD8+ blood T cells was observed from baseline to week 6. After ivuxolimab, expanded clones were on average more numerous among CD8+ T cells than among CD4+ T cells. Low levels of normalized T-cell clonal expansion were also seen in some patients who did not respond. In partial responders in the 0.1-3.0 mg/kg groups, normalized peripheral clonal expansion was found to be among the lowest, especially among CD8+ T cells. Antigen specificity was not determined for the clonally expanded peripheral T cells.

Genomic DNA was extracted from sorted cells for sequencing of the TCRbeta CDR3 region. TCRbeta CDR3 regions were sequenced using the immunoSEQ Assay. As stored in TCRdb, this immuneACCESS dataset retains in-frame rearrangements with V and J assigned. A fraction of the clones does not appear; measured against another copy, unresolved V genes explain less than half of the discrepancy, and the remainder lacks a known reason. A total of 65,000 to 100,000 clones appear in this sample, about 80% of them only once. The ten top clones hold 6.6% of the sample. The source material was CD4+ or CD8+ T cells sorted from blood, sampled in a trial of the OX40 agonist ivuxolimab. The chain links TRBV7-3 with TRBJ2-7; possibly the D gene is TRBD2, per 5 matching bases. The clonotype originates from an adult with an advanced solid tumor such as melanoma, head and neck, liver or kidney cancer. The sequence in DNA is TGTGCCAGCAGCCAGGTGCGGTCGGGGGAGCAGTACTTC. The resulting protein is CASSQVRSGEQYF. The CDR3, completed at both ends by the reference TRBV7-3 and TRBJ2-7 genes, gives the full variable domain GAGVSQTPSNKVTEKGKYVELRCDPISGHTALYWYRQSLGQGPEFLIYFQGTGAADDSGLPNDRFFAVRPEGSVSTLKIQRTERGDSAVYLCASSQVRSGEQYFGPGTRLTVT.